The clone carrying this T cell receptor (beta chain) was detected only a few times. The entry originates in a study of early T cells in non-severe SARS-CoV-2 infection. In germline, CDR1 is KGHSH, CDR2 LQKENI. V lost 3 bases and J lost 1, with 7 bases in between. This CDR3 spans 15 amino acids. TCRdb recomputed calls from the 5' RACE reads with MiXCR, one row per CDR3 protein. The sample has around 28,000 distinct CDR3 sequences; approximately 5.3% are singletons. The sequenced material came from whole blood. The receptor was derived from an adult who was a healthcare worker with PCR-confirmed SARS-CoV-2 infection or an uninfected control (not recorded which). The J gene is TRBJ2-6, the V gene TRBV18, with D tentatively TRBD2 (6 bases). CDR3 nucleotide sequence: TGTGCCAGCTCACCGCGGGGTTCTGGGGCCAACGTCCTGACTTTC. Encoded protein: CASSPRGSGANVLTF.